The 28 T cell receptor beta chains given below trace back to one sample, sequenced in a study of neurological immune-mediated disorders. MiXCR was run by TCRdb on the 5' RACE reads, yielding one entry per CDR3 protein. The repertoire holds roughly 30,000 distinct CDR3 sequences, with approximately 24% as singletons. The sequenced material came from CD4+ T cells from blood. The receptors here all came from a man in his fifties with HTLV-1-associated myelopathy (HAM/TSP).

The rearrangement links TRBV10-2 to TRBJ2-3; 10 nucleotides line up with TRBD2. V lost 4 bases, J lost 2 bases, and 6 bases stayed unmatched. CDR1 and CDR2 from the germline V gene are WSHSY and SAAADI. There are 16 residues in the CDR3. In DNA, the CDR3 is TGCGCCAGCAGTGTCACTAGCGGGACCGTCACAGATACGCAGTATTTT. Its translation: CASSVTSGTVTDTQYF.

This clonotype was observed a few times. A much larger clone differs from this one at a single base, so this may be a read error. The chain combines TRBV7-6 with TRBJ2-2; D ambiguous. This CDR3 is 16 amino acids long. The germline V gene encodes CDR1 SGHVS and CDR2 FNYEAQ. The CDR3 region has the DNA TGTGCCAGCAGCCCCGCTTTCTGGGAACTCACCTGGGAGCTGTTTTTT. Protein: CASSPAFWELTWELFF.

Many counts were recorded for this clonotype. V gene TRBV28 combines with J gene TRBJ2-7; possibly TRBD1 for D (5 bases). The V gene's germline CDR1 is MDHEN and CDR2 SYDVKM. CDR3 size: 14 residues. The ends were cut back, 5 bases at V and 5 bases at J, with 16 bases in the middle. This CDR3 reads CASSRQSRPDEQYF. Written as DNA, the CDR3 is TGTGCCAGCAGTAGACAGTCCCGACCTGACGAGCAGTACTTC.

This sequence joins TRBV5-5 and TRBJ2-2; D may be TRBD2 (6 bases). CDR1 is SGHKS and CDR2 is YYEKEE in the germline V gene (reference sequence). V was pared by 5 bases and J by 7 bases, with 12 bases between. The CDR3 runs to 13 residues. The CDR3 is CASSSSVYGELFF. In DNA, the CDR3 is TGTGCCAGCAGTTCTAGCGTTTACGGGGAGCTGTTTTTT.

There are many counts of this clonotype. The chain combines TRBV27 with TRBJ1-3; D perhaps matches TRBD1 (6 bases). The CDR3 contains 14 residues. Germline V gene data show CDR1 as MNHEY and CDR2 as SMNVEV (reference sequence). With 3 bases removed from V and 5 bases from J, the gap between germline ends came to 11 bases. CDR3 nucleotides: TGTGCCAGCAGTTTGGACAGTAGTCGAAACACCATATATTTT. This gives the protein CASSLDSSRNTIYF.

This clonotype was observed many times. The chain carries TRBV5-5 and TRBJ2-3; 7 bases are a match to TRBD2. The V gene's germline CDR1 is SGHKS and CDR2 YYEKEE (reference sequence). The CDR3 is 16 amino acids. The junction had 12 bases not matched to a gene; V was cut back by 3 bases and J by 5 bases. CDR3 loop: CASSSLGRGRGDTQYF. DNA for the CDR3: TGTGCCAGCAGCTCTTTAGGGCGCGGGAGAGGAGATACGCAGTATTTT.

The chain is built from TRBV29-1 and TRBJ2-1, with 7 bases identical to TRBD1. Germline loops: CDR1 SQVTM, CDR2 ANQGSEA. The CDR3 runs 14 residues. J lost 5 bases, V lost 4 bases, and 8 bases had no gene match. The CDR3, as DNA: TGCAGCGTTGGACCGGGACAGTCTAACAATGAGCAGTTCTTC. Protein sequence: CSVGPGQSNNEQFF.

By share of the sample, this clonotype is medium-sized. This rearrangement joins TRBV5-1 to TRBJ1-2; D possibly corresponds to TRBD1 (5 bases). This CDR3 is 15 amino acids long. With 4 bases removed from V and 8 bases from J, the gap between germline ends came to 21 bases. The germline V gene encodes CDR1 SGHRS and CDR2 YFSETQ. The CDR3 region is CASSPAAGALGGYTF. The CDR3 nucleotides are TGCGCCAGCAGCCCTGCTGCCGGGGCCTTGGGCGGCTACACCTTC.

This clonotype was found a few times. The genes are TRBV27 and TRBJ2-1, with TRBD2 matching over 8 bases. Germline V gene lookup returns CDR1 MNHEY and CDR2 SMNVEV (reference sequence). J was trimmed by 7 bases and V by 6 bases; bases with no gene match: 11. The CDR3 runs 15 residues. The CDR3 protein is CASSQAGAPGNEQFF. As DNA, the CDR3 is TGTGCCAGCAGCCAAGCGGGAGCCCCCGGGAATGAGCAGTTCTTC.

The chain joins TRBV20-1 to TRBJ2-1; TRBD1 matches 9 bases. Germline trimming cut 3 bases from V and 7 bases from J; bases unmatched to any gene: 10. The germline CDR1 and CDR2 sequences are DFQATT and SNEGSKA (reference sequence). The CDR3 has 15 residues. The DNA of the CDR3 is TGCAGTGCTAGGGCGGGACAGGGTTTTGGAAATGAGCAGTTCTTC. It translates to CSARAGQGFGNEQFF.

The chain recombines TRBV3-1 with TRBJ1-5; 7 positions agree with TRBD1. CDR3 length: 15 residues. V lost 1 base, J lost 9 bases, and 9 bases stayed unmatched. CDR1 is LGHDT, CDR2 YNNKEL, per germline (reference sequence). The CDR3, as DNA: TGTGCCAGCAGCCAAGGAGAAAGGGGGCAAGGGCCCCAGCATTTT. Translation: CASSQGERGQGPQHF.

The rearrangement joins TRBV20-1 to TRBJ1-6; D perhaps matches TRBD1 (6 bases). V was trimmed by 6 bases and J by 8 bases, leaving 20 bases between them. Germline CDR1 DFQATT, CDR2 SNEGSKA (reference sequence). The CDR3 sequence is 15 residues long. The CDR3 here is CSAERAGPGDSPLHF. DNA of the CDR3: TGCAGTGCAGAGAGAGCCGGACCAGGGGATTCACCCCTCCACTTT.

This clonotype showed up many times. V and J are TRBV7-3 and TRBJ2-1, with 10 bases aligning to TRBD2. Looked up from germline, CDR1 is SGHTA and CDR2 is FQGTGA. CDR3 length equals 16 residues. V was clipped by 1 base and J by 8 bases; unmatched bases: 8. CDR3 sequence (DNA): TGTGCCAGCAGCTTAAACCCTAGCGGGAGTAGGGATGAGCAGTTCTTC. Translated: CASSLNPSGSRDEQFF.

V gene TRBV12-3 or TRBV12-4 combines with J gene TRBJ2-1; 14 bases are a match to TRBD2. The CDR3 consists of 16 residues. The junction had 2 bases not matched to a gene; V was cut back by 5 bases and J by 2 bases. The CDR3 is CASSRTSGGTYNEQFF. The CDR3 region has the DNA TGTGCCAGCAGTCGGACTAGCGGGGGGACCTACAATGAGCAGTTCTTC.

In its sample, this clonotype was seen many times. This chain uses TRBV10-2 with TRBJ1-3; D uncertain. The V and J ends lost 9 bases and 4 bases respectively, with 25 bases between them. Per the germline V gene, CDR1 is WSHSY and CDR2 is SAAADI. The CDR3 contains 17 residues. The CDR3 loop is CASSPPKTGKGGNTIYF. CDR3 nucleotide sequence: TGCGCCAGTTCACCCCCAAAGACCGGGAAAGGCGGAAACACCATATATTTT.

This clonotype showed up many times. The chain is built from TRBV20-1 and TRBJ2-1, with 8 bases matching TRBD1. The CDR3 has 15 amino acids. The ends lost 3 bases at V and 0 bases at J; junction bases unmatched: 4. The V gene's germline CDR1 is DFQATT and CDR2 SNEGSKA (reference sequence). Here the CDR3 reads CSASLTGGSYNEQFF. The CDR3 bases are TGCAGTGCTAGCCTCACAGGGGGCTCCTACAATGAGCAGTTCTTC.

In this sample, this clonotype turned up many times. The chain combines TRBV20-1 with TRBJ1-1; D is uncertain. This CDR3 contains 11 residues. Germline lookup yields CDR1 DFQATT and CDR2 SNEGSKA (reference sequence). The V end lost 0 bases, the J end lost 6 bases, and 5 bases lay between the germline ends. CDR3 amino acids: CSARDQPEAFF. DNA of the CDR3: TGCAGTGCTAGAGATCAGCCTGAAGCTTTCTTT.

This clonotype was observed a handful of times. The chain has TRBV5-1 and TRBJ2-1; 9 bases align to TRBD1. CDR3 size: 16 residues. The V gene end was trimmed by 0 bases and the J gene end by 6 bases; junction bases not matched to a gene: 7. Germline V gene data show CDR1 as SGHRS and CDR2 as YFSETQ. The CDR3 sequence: CASSLEPGQGGNEQFF. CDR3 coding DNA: TGCGCCAGCAGCTTGGAACCGGGACAGGGTGGCAATGAGCAGTTCTTC.

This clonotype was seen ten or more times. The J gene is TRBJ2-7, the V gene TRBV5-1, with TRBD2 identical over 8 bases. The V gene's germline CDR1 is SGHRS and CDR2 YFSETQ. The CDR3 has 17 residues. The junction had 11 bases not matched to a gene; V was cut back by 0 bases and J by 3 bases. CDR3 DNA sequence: TGCGCCAGCAGCTTGGACTCTAGGGCGGGGGGACTCTACGAGCAGTACTTC. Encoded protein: CASSLDSRAGGLYEQYF. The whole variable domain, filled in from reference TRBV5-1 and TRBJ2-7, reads KAGVTQTPRYLIKTRGQQVTLSCSPISGHRSVSWYQQTPGQGLQFLFEYFSETQRNKGNFPGRFSGRQFSNSRSEMNVSTLELGDSALYLCASSLDSRAGGLYEQYFGPGTRLTVT.

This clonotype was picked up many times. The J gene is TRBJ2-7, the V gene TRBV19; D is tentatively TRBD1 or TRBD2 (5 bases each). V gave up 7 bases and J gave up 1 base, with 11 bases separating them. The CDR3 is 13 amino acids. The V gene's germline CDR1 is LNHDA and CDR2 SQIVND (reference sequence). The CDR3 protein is CASIEGSSYEQYF. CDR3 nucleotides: TGTGCCAGTATTGAGGGGAGTTCCTACGAGCAGTACTTC.

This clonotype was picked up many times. Here the CDR3 DNA reads TGCAGCTCGACAGCGGGAGTATTGCCAGATACGCAGTATTTT. Translation: CSSTAGVLPDTQYF. V and J are TRBV29-1 and TRBJ2-3, with 8 bases matching TRBD2. J was trimmed by 4 bases and V by 8 bases; bases with no gene match: 11. CDR3 length: 14 residues. Germline-derived CDR1 and CDR2 are SQVTM and ANQGSEA.

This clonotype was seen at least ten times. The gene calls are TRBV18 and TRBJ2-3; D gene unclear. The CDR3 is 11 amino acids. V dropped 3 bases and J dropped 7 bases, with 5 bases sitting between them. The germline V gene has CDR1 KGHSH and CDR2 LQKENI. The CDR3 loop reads CASSPENTQYF. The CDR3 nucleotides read TGTGCCAGCTCACCGGAAAATACGCAGTATTTT.

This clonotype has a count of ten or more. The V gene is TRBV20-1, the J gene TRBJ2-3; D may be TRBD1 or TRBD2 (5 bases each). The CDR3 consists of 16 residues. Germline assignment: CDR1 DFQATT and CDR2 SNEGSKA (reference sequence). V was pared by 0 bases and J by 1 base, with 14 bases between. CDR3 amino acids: CSARDKGPGGTDTQYF. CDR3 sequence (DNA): TGCAGTGCTAGAGATAAGGGACCCGGGGGCACAGATACGCAGTATTTT.

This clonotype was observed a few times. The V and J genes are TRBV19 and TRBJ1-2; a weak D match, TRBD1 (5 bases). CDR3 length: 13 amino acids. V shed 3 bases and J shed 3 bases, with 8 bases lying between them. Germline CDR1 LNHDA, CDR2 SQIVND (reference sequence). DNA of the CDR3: TGTGCCAGTAGTATGAGAGGGGACTATGGCTACACCTTC. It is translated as CASSMRGDYGYTF.

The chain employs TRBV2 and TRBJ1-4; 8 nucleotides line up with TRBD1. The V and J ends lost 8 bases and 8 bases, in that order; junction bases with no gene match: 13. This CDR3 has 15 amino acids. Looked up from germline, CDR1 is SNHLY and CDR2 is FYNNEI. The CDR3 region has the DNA TGTGCCAGCGGAACAGGGGGACAACGGGGCGAAAAACTGTTTTTT. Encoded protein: CASGTGGQRGEKLFF. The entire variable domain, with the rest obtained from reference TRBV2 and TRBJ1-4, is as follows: EPEVTQTPSHQVTQMGQEVILRCVPISNHLYFYWYRQILGQKVEFLVSFYNNEISEKSEIFDDQFSVERPDGSNFTLKIRSTKLEDSAMYFCASGTGGQRGEKLFFGSGTQLSVL.

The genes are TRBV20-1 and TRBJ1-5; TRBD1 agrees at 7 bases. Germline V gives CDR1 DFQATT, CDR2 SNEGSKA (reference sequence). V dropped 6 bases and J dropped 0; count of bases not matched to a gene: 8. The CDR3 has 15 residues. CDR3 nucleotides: TGCAGTGCAAGACAGGGAGGAACTAGCAATCAGCCCCAGCATTTT. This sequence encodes CSARQGGTSNQPQHF.

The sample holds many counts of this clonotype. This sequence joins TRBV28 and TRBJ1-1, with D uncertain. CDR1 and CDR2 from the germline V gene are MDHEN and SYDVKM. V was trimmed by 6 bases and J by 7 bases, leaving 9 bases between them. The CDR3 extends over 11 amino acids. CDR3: CASSRPLEAFF. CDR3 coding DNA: TGTGCCAGCAGCCGCCCCCTTGAAGCTTTCTTT.

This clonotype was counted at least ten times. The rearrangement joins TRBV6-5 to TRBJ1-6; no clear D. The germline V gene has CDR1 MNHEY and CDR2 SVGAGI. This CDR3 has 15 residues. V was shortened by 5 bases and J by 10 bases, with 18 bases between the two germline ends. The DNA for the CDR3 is TGTGCCAGCAGTCGAAGCTGGCCCCGCGAATCACCCCTCCACTTT. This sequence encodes CASSRSWPRESPLHF.